These 26 T cell receptor beta chains came from one sample sequenced in a study of T cells in Graves' hyperthyroidism and ophthalmopathy. The TCR beta CDR3 regions underwent amplification using RNA transcripts as the source. The HTBI primer set was used in a first-round RT-PCR of the TCR CDR3. MiXCR, applied by TCRdb to the multiplex PCR reads, yields one record per CDR3 protein. There are more than 300,000 distinct CDR3 sequences in the sample; about a fifth occur only once, and over 35% lies in the top ten. The sequenced material came from blood. The source of these receptors is a man younger than 30 with Graves' ophthalmopathy.

This clonotype was observed at least ten times. The chain carries TRBV7-9 and TRBJ2-7; D gene unclear. Germline CDR1 SEHNR, CDR2 FQNEAQ (reference sequence). This CDR3 comprises 15 residues. V shed 6 bases and J shed 5 bases, with 20 bases lying between them. The DNA of the CDR3 is TGTGCCAGCAGTCGAAGTCTGCAGCTAAAGAACGAGCAGTACTTC. Its protein is CASSRSLQLKNEQYF.

CDR3 sequence: CASSPLWTDSGTEAFF. The CDR3 nucleotides read TGTGCCAGCAGCCCTCTCTGGACAGACAGCGGCACTGAAGCTTTCTTT. The gene calls are TRBV7-8 and TRBJ1-1; tentative D call: TRBD1 (6 bases). Deletions cut 5 bases from V and 4 bases from J, with 20 bases between. From germline, CDR1 is SGHVS and CDR2 FQNEAQ. This CDR3 is 16 amino acids long.

This clonotype occurred many times. The chain uses TRBV18 and TRBJ2-1; the D gene is possibly TRBD1 (5 bases). The CDR3 is 16 amino acids. The germline V gene has CDR1 KGHSH and CDR2 LQKENI. The V end was cut by 2 bases, the J end by 5 bases, with 16 bases between. CDR3: CASSPGHRSLNNEQFF. CDR3 bases: TGTGCCAGCTCACCAGGACACCGATCGTTGAACAATGAGCAGTTCTTC. Filled out from reference TRBV18 and TRBJ2-1, the complete variable domain reads NAGVMQNPRHLVRRRGQEARLRCSPMKGHSHVYWYRQLPEEGLKFMVYLQKENIIDESGMPKERFSAEFPKEGPSILRIQQVVRGDSAAYFCASSPGHRSLNNEQFFGPGTRLTVL.

The sample holds a few counts of this clonotype. The chain combines TRBV13 with TRBJ2-1; TRBD2 matches at 8 bases. J gave up 0 bases and V 5 bases, and 6 bases lay outside the gene matches. The CDR3 spans 16 residues. CDR1 and CDR2 from the germline V gene are PRHDT and FYEKMQ (reference sequence). The CDR3 DNA is TGTGCCAGCAGCCACCCGAGCGGGGGCTCCTACAATGAGCAGTTCTTC. Amino acids: CASSHPSGGSYNEQFF.

The table lists this clonotype with many counts. This chain connects TRBV7-3 to TRBJ1-5, with D maybe TRBD1 (5 bases). V dropped 4 bases and J dropped 8 bases, with 15 bases sitting between them. Germline V gene sequence: CDR1 SGHTA, CDR2 FQGTGA. The CDR3 runs 14 residues. The CDR3 DNA is TGTGCCAGCAGCTACGGGGGAGCATCAAAGCCCCAGCATTTT. This gives the protein CASSYGGASKPQHF.

This clonotype was observed at least ten times. The genes are TRBV11-2 and TRBJ2-3; TRBD1 is a possible D gene (5 bases). This CDR3 is built from 14 residues. V gave up 6 bases and J gave up 4 bases, with 14 bases separating them. Germline V lookup: CDR1 SGHAT, CDR2 FQNNGV. The CDR3 sequence is CASSGPRGPDTQYF. Here the CDR3 DNA reads TGTGCCAGCAGTGGGCCAAGGGGTCCAGATACGCAGTATTTT.

This clonotype was seen at least ten times. The V call is TRBV3-1, the J call TRBJ2-5; D is unresolved. Trimming left V 3 bases short and J 5 bases short, with 13 bases between. CDR3 size: 14 residues. Per the germline V gene, CDR1 is LGHDT and CDR2 is YNNKEL (reference sequence). CDR3 loop: CASSQDRNSETQYF. For the CDR3, the DNA is TGTGCCAGCAGCCAGGACCGAAATTCTGAGACCCAGTACTTC.

In this sample, this clonotype turned up many times. The rearrangement links TRBV3-1 to TRBJ2-5; weak D call: TRBD2 (5 bases). The V gene's germline CDR1 is LGHDT and CDR2 YNNKEL (reference sequence). This CDR3 is built from 14 residues. Trimming removed 4 bases at V and 4 bases at J, with 13 bases between. The chain's CDR3 is CASSPGPGVETQYF. The DNA of the CDR3 is TGTGCCAGCAGCCCCGGGCCCGGGGTAGAGACCCAGTACTTC.

J is TRBJ2-5 and V is TRBV29-1, with D perhaps matching TRBD2 (6 bases). The germline V gene encodes CDR1 SQVTM and CDR2 ANQGSEA. The V end was cut by 2 bases, the J end by 1 base, with 20 bases between. The CDR3 length is 17 residues. The CDR3 loop is CSVEFSREAFSQETQYF. In nucleotides, the CDR3 is TGCAGCGTTGAATTTAGTAGGGAGGCGTTTTCCCAAGAGACCCAGTACTTC.

The count of this clonotype is one. The chain couples TRBV19 to TRBJ2-7; D remains unclear. V shed 5 bases and J shed 3 bases, with 11 bases lying between them. The germline V gene encodes CDR1 LNHDA and CDR2 SQIVND (reference sequence). CDR3 length equals 13 residues. The CDR3 protein is CASSSQLYYEQYF. CDR3 nucleotides: TGTGCCAGTAGTTCCCAGCTGTACTACGAGCAGTACTTC.

The V gene is TRBV6-1, the J gene TRBJ2-3; D possibly corresponds to TRBD1 (6 bases). The CDR3 runs 13 residues. Germline-derived CDR1 and CDR2 are MNHNS and SASEGT. The germline V and J ends were trimmed by 10 bases and 2 bases, with 13 bases remaining between them. The CDR3 DNA follows: TGTGCCACTTGGGGGCTGCTCACAGATACGCAGTATTTT. The encoded protein is CATWGLLTDTQYF.

CDR3 DNA sequence: TGCAGTGCTAAAAAGACAGGCGCCCTTAGCACAGATACGCAGTATTTT. Protein product: CSAKKTGALSTDTQYF. The chain carries TRBV20-1 and TRBJ2-3, with D possibly matching TRBD1 (6 bases). The CDR3 is 16 residues long. The germline V gene has CDR1 DFQATT and CDR2 SNEGSKA (reference sequence). V was trimmed by 4 bases and J by 0 bases, leaving 17 bases between them.

This clonotype was detected ten times or more. This sequence joins TRBV28 and TRBJ1-5; TRBD1 is a possible D gene (5 bases). V was pared by 6 bases and J by 4 bases, with 13 bases between. CDR1 and CDR2 from the germline V gene are MDHEN and SYDVKM. This CDR3 has 14 residues. CDR3 residues: CASRGRPENQPQHF. CDR3 nucleotides: TGTGCCAGCAGGGGACGGCCGGAAAATCAGCCCCAGCATTTT.

This clonotype occurred once. The chain carries TRBV28 and TRBJ2-5; 8 nucleotides align to TRBD1. Germline V CDR1 and CDR2: MDHEN, SYDVKM. V lost 4 bases and J lost 4; bases outside the gene matches: 5. The CDR3 is made up of 14 amino acids. The CDR3: CASSSGQGPETQYF. Written as DNA, the CDR3 is TGTGCCAGCAGTTCCGGACAGGGCCCAGAGACCCAGTACTTC.

This chain links TRBV12-3 or TRBV12-4 with TRBJ1-1, with TRBD1 matching over 9 bases. The CDR3 runs to 16 residues. The V and J ends lost 10 bases and 4 bases, in that order; junction bases with no gene match: 16. CDR3 in DNA: TGTGCCAACGCAGGACAGGGGACTGGGGCGCCCACTGAAGCTTTCTTT. Translation: CANAGQGTGAPTEAFF.

The chain couples TRBV4-2 to TRBJ2-5, with 15 positions matching TRBD2. In germline, CDR1 is LGHNA, CDR2 YNFKEQ. The CDR3 contains 19 residues. Germline trimming cut 0 bases from V and 5 bases from J; bases unmatched to any gene: 10. CDR3 sequence reads: CASSQDWVGTSGGLETQYF. The CDR3 DNA sequence: TGTGCCAGCAGCCAAGATTGGGTCGGGACTAGCGGGGGGTTGGAGACCCAGTACTTC.

The CDR3 nucleotides are TGTGCCACCAGTGATTTATCGGGAAATGGCAATCAGCCCCAGCATTTT. This sequence encodes CATSDLSGNGNQPQHF. The chain joins TRBV24-1 to TRBJ1-5; D not certain. CDR1 KGHDR and CDR2 SFDVKD come from the germline V gene. V lost 1 base and J lost 2, with 11 bases in between. This CDR3 comprises 16 residues.

This clonotype was seen only a few times. V and J are TRBV10-3 and TRBJ2-2; 9 positions match TRBD1. The trim removed 6 bases at V and 1 base at J, leaving 3 bases unmatched. This CDR3 comprises 15 residues. The germline gives CDR1 ENHRY, CDR2 SYGVKD. The CDR3 loop is CAIRPGQGNTGELFF. The CDR3 DNA reads TGTGCCATCAGGCCGGGACAGGGGAACACCGGGGAGCTGTTTTTT.

This clonotype came up many times. The chain recombines TRBV5-8 with TRBJ1-2; a possible D gene is TRBD1 (5 bases). Per germline, CDR1 SGHTS and CDR2 YDEGEE. The CDR3 sequence is 15 residues long. Between the trimmed V and J ends, which lost 4 bases and 5 bases, there was a span of 18 bases. The CDR3: CASSTQGQGWYGYTF. CDR3 DNA sequence: TGTGCCAGCAGCACCCAAGGCCAGGGATGGTATGGCTACACCTTC.

This chain uses TRBV20-1 with TRBJ2-7; D is uncertain. The CDR3 consists of 16 residues. Per the germline V gene, CDR1 is DFQATT and CDR2 is SNEGSKA (reference sequence). V lost 3 bases to trimming and J lost 3 bases, with 21 bases between them. This CDR3 is CSASQYGGIPNYEQYF. CDR3 DNA: TGCAGTGCTAGCCAATACGGTGGCATCCCCAACTACGAGCAGTACTTC.

This chain uses TRBV7-6 with TRBJ2-7; tentatively, D is TRBD1 or TRBD2 (6 bases each). Trimming removed 4 bases at V and 5 bases at J, with 24 bases between. Germline CDR1 reads SGHVS; CDR2 reads FNYEAQ. The CDR3 contains 17 residues. The CDR3 protein is CASSSSPLGGDNDEQYF. The CDR3 DNA follows: TGTGCCAGCAGCTCTAGTCCCCTCGGGGGCGACAATGACGAGCAGTACTTC. The variable domain in full, with the rest retrieved from reference TRBV7-6 and TRBJ2-7, is GAGVSQSPRYKVTKRGQDVALRCDPISGHVSLYWYRQALGQGPEFLTYFNYEAQQDKSGLPNDRFSAERPEGSISTLTIQRTEQRDSAMYRCASSSSPLGGDNDEQYFGPGTRLTVT.

This clonotype occurred a few times. V is TRBV29-1 and J is TRBJ1-4, with D tentatively TRBD1 (5 bases). The CDR3 runs 13 residues. Germline values: CDR1 SQVTM, CDR2 ANQGSEA. V lost 4 bases and J lost 8, with 14 bases in between. The CDR3 region is CSVGGALTEKLFF. The CDR3 coding sequence is TGCAGCGTTGGAGGGGCCCTTACGGAAAAACTGTTTTTT.

The chain recombines TRBV7-3 with TRBJ2-2, with TRBD2 matching over 9 bases. The length of the CDR3 is 18 residues. V shed 1 base, J shed 3 bases, and the junction held 9 bases outside the gene matches. Germline V CDR1 and CDR2: SGHTA, FQGTGA. CDR3 nucleotide sequence: TGTGCCAGCAGCTTAAAGGGGCTAGCGGGGCCTTACACCGGGGAGCTGTTTTTT. Translating gives CASSLKGLAGPYTGELFF. The entire variable domain, with the rest obtained from reference TRBV7-3 and TRBJ2-2, is as follows: GAGVSQTPSNKVTEKGKYVELRCDPISGHTALYWYRQSLGQGPEFLIYFQGTGAADDSGLPNDRFFAVRPEGSVSTLKIQRTERGDSAVYLCASSLKGLAGPYTGELFFGEGSRLTVL.

This rearrangement joins TRBV27 to TRBJ2-7, with TRBD2 identical over 7 bases. The V and J ends lost 3 bases and 3 bases, in that order; junction bases with no gene match: 5. CDR3 length: 14 amino acids. In germline, CDR1 is MNHEY, CDR2 SMNVEV (reference sequence). In DNA form, the CDR3 reads TGTGCCAGCAGTTTCGGGCGGGGGTACTACGAGCAGTACTTC. As protein: CASSFGRGYYEQYF.

This clonotype was seen at least ten times. The chain links TRBV28 to TRBJ2-1, with TRBD2 identical over 9 bases. After removal of 6 bases from V and 7 bases from J, the junction contained 10 bases not matched to a gene. This CDR3 is built from 15 residues. The germline V gene encodes CDR1 MDHEN and CDR2 SYDVKM. The CDR3 region has the DNA TGTGCCAGCAGCCATTCGGGTAGCGGGGGAAATGAGCAGTTCTTC. This sequence encodes CASSHSGSGGNEQFF.

Many counts were recorded for this clonotype. The rearrangement joins TRBV11-2 to TRBJ2-7, with unresolved D. V lost 2 bases and J 2 bases, leaving 10 bases between the germline ends. Germline CDR1 and CDR2: SGHAT and FQNNGV. This CDR3 has 14 residues. This chain's CDR3 is CASSLQTRAYEQYF. CDR3 DNA sequence: TGTGCCAGCAGCTTACAAACCAGAGCCTACGAGCAGTACTTC.